One and the same sample provided the 2 T cell receptor beta chains below, sequenced in a study of T cell changes during pregnancy in multiple sclerosis (dated by TCRdb to the late 2010s). Library creation used the immunoSEQ multiplex PCR assay. TCRdb took over this immuneACCESS table, retaining in-frame rearrangements with V and J assigned. Such tables are incomplete; in checked studies, under half of the missing clones stem from an unresolved V gene, and the remainder is unexplained. This sample has tens of thousands of clones in its table, and around 90% of those were observed once. Clones ranked in the top ten supply around 0.5% of the sample. The source was CD4+ T cells from peripheral blood mononuclear cells, collected in the third trimester of pregnancy. Receptors originate from a female donor in good health, enrolled as a control in a pregnancy study.

A note on this clone: Sequence at one end of the junction differs from germline and may be a read error. This sequence joins TRBV7-7 and TRBJ2-3, with TRBD2 matching 10 bases. Germline V gene data show CDR1 as SSHAT and CDR2 as FNYEAQ (reference sequence). The CDR3 is made up of 15 amino acids. The CDR3 DNA reads TGTGCTAGCAGCTCCTTGACTAGCGGGCGAGATACGCAGTATTTT. Its protein is CASSSLTSGRDTQYF.

The chain is built from TRBV25-1 and TRBJ1-1; 7 bases fit TRBD1. The CDR3 loop spans 13 amino acids. The germline CDR1 and CDR2 sequences are MGHDK and SYGVNS. Trimming cost V 8 bases and J 2 bases; bases outside gene matches: 5. The CDR3 loop is CASRGQINTEAFF. Written as DNA, the CDR3 is TGTGCCAGCCGGGGACAGATTAACACTGAAGCTTTCTTT.